This TCR beta chain was observed in a study of cytomegalovirus exposure and HLA in healthy donors. Overall study: Genotyping showed roughly 76% of approximately 430 donors falling in the Caucasian-associated ancestry cluster.

On this clone: The antigen is undetermined.

The study, taken as a whole, reports: Earlier results showed most TCR beta V segments being productive about 87% or about 30% of the time. Later findings reportedly placed an Asian-associated ancestry cluster below the approximately 670-donor mean for N-insertions.

Researchers ran the PCR with 60 Vbeta and 13 Jbeta primers. Sequencing was performed with immunoSEQ multiplex PCR; in TCRdb, only in-frame clones are kept and a portion is missing. The profile covers some 110,000 clones, with roughly 73% appearing a single time and 4.5% to 5% taken by the ten largest. The germline V gene encodes CDR1 SQVTM and CDR2 ANQGSEA. Trimming removed 3 bases from V and 5 bases from J; junction bases left unmatched: 4. The CDR3 runs 12 residues. The source of this sequence is a man aged 55 to 70 in good health and CMV-seropositive. The V and J genes are TRBV29-1 and TRBJ2-7, with 7 bases aligning to TRBD2. Sequenced material: PBMCs. CDR3 sequence reads: CSVDLGRDEQYF. In DNA form, the CDR3 reads TGCAGCGTTGACCTTGGGAGGGACGAGCAGTACTTC.